A single sample is the source of the 6 T cell receptor beta chains below, sequenced in a study of blood T cells in healthy people across ages. PCR was performed a second time for roughly 7 to 11 cycles using a sample-barcoded 5' primer and a J-beta primer mix. TCRdb fed the 5' RACE reads into MiXCR, producing one record per CDR3 protein. The sample includes around 1,900,000 distinct CDR3 sequences, roughly two fifths seen only once; the top ten take 20% to 25%. Input material: blood. Every receptor here comes from a human donor in good health.

This clonotype has only a few counts. The chain links TRBV20-1 to TRBJ2-3; 9 bases match TRBD1. CDR1 and CDR2 (germline): DFQATT, SNEGSKA (reference sequence). The CDR3 is made up of 17 amino acids. The junction had 14 bases not matched to a gene; V was cut back by 3 bases and J by 4 bases. CDR3 sequence reads: CSASRLRGQGWADTQYF. The CDR3 region has the DNA TGCAGTGCTAGTCGACTCCGAGGACAGGGGTGGGCAGATACGCAGTATTTT.

As regards this clonotype: One junction end does not reproduce the germline sequence, and a read error may be involved. The gene calls are TRBV7-7 and TRBJ2-1, with D maybe TRBD2 (7 bases). CDR1 SSHAT and CDR2 FNYEAQ come from the germline V gene (reference sequence). The CDR3 contains 17 residues. The CDR3 DNA sequence: TGTGCTAGCAGCTTAAGGGGCCCCCGGGGGGCCCTCGATGAGCAGTTCTTC. It is translated as CASSLRGPRGALDEQFF.

This clonotype has a handful of counts. The chain is built from TRBV12-3 or TRBV12-4 and TRBJ2-5; tentatively, D is TRBD2 (6 bases). Trimming took off 6 bases at V and 3 bases at J, with 14 bases between the two ends. The CDR3 runs to 14 residues. The CDR3 is CASRLSSGEETQYF. The CDR3 DNA reads as TGTGCCAGCAGACTATCGTCGGGGGAAGAGACCCAGTACTTC.

The V call is TRBV11-1, the J call TRBJ2-3; no clear D gene. This CDR3 has 15 residues. Germline CDR1 and CDR2: SGHAT and FQDESV (reference sequence). V lost 5 bases and J lost 0, with 12 bases in between. The CDR3 reads CASSPGSLSTDTQYF. The CDR3 coding sequence is TGTGCCAGCAGCCCCGGATCTTTAAGCACAGATACGCAGTATTTT.

This chain links TRBV5-1 with TRBJ1-1, with TRBD1 matching over 7 bases. The germline V gene has CDR1 SGHRS and CDR2 YFSETQ. V gave up 1 base and J gave up 2 bases; unmatched junction bases: 8. This CDR3 has 16 residues. The CDR3 is CASSLTGANPNTEAFF. CDR3 DNA sequence: TGCGCCAGCAGCTTGACAGGGGCTAACCCTAACACTGAAGCTTTCTTT.

Here the CDR3 reads CASSQESGLGGGYNEQFF. Written as DNA, the CDR3 is TGTGCCAGCAGCCAAGAATCCGGACTAGGGGGGGGTTACAATGAGCAGTTCTTC. The V call is TRBV4-2, the J call TRBJ2-1, with D maybe TRBD2 (7 bases). The CDR3 is 18 residues long. Germline V lookup: CDR1 LGHNA, CDR2 YNFKEQ. Trimming shortened V by 0 bases and J by 4 bases, and 19 bases separated the two germline ends.